This T cell receptor beta chain was profiled in a study of blood T cell repertoires in COVID-19. Study overall: Acute-phase and convalescent COVID-19 samples originated in the United States, Italy and Spain.

TCRdb's copy holds only in-frame clones and misses some; the assay was immunoSEQ multiplex PCR. The data contain approximately 75,000 clones, roughly 82% of them singletons. Sequencing was carried out using peripheral blood. The sequence came from a woman older than 75 with active or convalescent COVID-19.

The CDR3 sequence: CASSTDGQGSPLHF. In DNA form, the CDR3 reads TGTGCCAGCAGTACGGACGGGCAGGGATCACCCCTCCACTTT. V is TRBV6-4 and J is TRBJ1-6; the D gene is possibly TRBD1 (5 bases). The CDR3 is made up of 14 amino acids. V dropped 5 bases and J dropped 10 bases, with 15 bases sitting between them. The germline gives CDR1 MRHNA, CDR2 SNTAGT.